This paragraph reports one TCR beta chain. The antigen is not known. An end of the junction differs from the germline gene, which may be a read error. Described time point: persistent/refractory GD, antithyroid drugs over 5 years with positive TRAb. The TCR library used RNA extracted from PBMCs. The sample is drawn from a study of regulatory T cells in long-lasting Graves disease. In the study overall: Those with persistent Graves' disease had received antithyroid drugs for over 5 years with positive TSH receptor antibodies. Notes on the study in general: Persistent disease was associated with favored TRBV28 usage and with favored use of TRBJ1-2 and TRBJ2-5.

iRepertoire HTBI primers and Arm-PCR of CDR3 regions built TCR beta libraries. TCRdb independently ran MiXCR on the multiplex PCR reads; one entry per CDR3 protein. Among roughly 490,000 distinct CDR3 sequences, 22% were seen once, and the ten largest hold under 15%. Germline-derived CDR1 and CDR2 are SNHLY and FYNNEI. The CDR3 sequence is 15 residues long. Sequenced here: peripheral blood mononuclear cells (PBMCs), sampled when the disease was refractory, from a patient treated with antithyroid drugs. V and J are TRBV2 and TRBJ2-7; 7 nucleotides match TRBD1. This TCR came from a female donor with Graves disease. CDR3 DNA: TGTGCCAGCAGCTGGGGGACAGTAGCCTCCTACGGGCAGTACTTC. Its translation: CASSWGTVASYGQYF.